This record covers a single TCR beta chain. The antigen is unknown. A J-beta primer mix and a sample-barcoded 5' primer were used in a second PCR of about 7 to 12 cycles. Each CDR3 protein is one row after TCRdb ran MiXCR on the 5' RACE reads. The sample lists approximately 730,000 distinct CDR3 sequences, approximately 39% seen once, with roughly 19% in the top ten. The data are from a study of blood T cells in healthy people across ages. Whole-study findings and limits: Fewer expanded clones and more diversity marked long-lived versus aged donors.

Germline-derived CDR1 and CDR2 are DFQATT and SNEGSKA (reference sequence). The CDR3 has 10 amino acids. The V segment lost 6 bases and the J segment 6 bases; nucleotides outside the gene matches: 2. The TCR comes from a woman aged 60-75 years in good health. Sequenced material: blood. The chain joins TRBV20-1 to TRBJ2-7, with 7 bases fitting TRBD2. CDR3 bases: TGCAGTGCCAGACTAGCCGAGCAGTACTTC. The encoded protein is CSARLAEQYF.